The clone carrying this TCR beta chain was detected a few times. Its antigen is unknown. The data are from a study of cytomegalovirus exposure and HLA in healthy donors. In the study overall: Within an early data release were roughly 83 million unique TCRs drawn from HLA-typed donors. General observations from the study: In a later analysis, a missense DCLRE1C variant was linked to TCR beta V- and J-gene trimming. Analyses of presence and absence presupposed an approximately uniform sequencing depth across donors. In a later analysis, compared with equally common non-associated chains, HLA-associated beta chains were more expanded.

CDR1 SGHVS and CDR2 FNYEAQ come from the germline V gene. Trimming took 1 base from V and 6 from J, leaving 15 bases between them. This CDR3 comprises 15 residues. The primer mix had 60 Vbeta and 13 Jbeta primers. Produced via immunoSEQ multiplex PCR; TCRdb's table is partial and in-frame only. The sample records some 160,000 clones, around 78% being singletons. The rearrangement joins TRBV7-6 to TRBJ1-1, with D uncertain. The sequencing sample was made of PBMCs. This receptor was obtained from a woman in her thirties or forties in good health and CMV-seropositive. This CDR3 reads CASSLGSGSGSEAFF. CDR3 sequence (DNA): TGTGCCAGCAGCTTAGGTTCGGGGTCCGGATCTGAAGCTTTCTTT.